This paragraph reports one TCR beta chain. These data are taken from a study of blood T cell repertoires in COVID-19. Overall study: Samples taken during acute and convalescent COVID-19 were collected in the United States, Italy and Spain. The cDNA or gDNA used as material had been derived from T cells, B-cell-depleted T cells, or PBMCs.

Source study methods: Nucleated cell counts were estimated from reference gene primer amplification. Some clones are missing from TCRdb's copy, which holds only in-frame ones; the method was immunoSEQ multiplex PCR. V, J and clone size reflect that table, while D and trimming were determined from the DNA. The sample records 130,000 to 150,000 clones, around 83% being singletons. The receptor's source is a human donor with acute or convalescent COVID-19. The donor label of this sample is uncertain. The material sequenced was peripheral blood.

DNA of the CDR3: TGTGCCAGCAGCCCGGGACAGGGGTTGGAGACCCAGTACTTC. It yields the protein CASSPGQGLETQYF. This chain joins TRBV11-1 and TRBJ2-5, with 10 bases matching TRBD1. Germline assignment: CDR1 SGHAT and CDR2 FQDESV (reference sequence). The CDR3 is 14 amino acids. Trimming removed 5 bases from V and 5 bases from J; junction bases left unmatched: 5. Full variable domain (rest looked up from reference TRBV11-1 and TRBJ2-5): EAEVAQSPRYKITEKSQAVAFWCDPISGHATLYWYRQILGQGPELLVQFQDESVVDDSQLPKDRFSAERLKGVDSTLKIQPAELGDSAMYLCASSPGQGLETQYFGPGTRLLVL.